This T cell receptor (beta chain) was retrieved from a study of CD8+ T cells in alopecia areata. As for the study in general: Twice a day, 5 to 10 mg of oral tofacitinib was administered to treated patients. Points from the study as a whole: Uncertainty about whether baseline CD8+ expansion is linked to response remains, with one nonresponder. Persistence of many expanded lesional clones was seen in scalp and blood during tofacitinib.

This CDR3 contains 13 residues. The germline V and J ends were trimmed by 6 bases and 7 bases, with 13 bases remaining between them. Germline V gene lookup returns CDR1 MRHNA and CDR2 SNTAGT. As regards this clone: Its antigen is still unknown.

Sequencing templates came from extracted RNA that was reverse transcribed into cDNA. The table came from immunoSEQ multiplex PCR; TCRdb's copy has only in-frame clones and leaves some out. The repertoire includes some 180,000 clones, about 53% of them detected once, and roughly a tenth sits in the top ten. Noted treatment: oral pan-JAK inhibitor, 5-10 mg twice daily. This clonotype was obtained from a human donor with alopecia areata. J is TRBJ2-1 and V is TRBV6-4; perhaps TRBD1 as D (6 bases). The sequencing here drew on CD8+ T cells sorted from blood, taken at week 24, from a patient treated with tofacitinib. CDR3 sequence reads: CASREQGRNEQFF. The DNA for the CDR3 is TGTGCCAGCAGAGAACAGGGTAGAAATGAGCAGTTCTTC.